Listed below are T cell receptor beta chains from one sample, sequenced in a study of metastatic and nonmetastatic thyroid tumors. TCRdb re-clonotyped the PCR reads via MiXCR. The data show 72,000 or so clones, about 17% seen once. The sample consisted of blood. The receptors come from a female donor with papillary thyroid cancer or a benign thyroid nodule (not recorded which). Some clones in this sample may be carry-over from other donors' samples. CDR3s include the opening cysteine and the closing phenylalanine or tryptophan. The D gene is left open where the match is weak. For some rows the clone size is stated as once, few or many, or as a class when expanded; others skip it.

abundance,d_gene,v_gene,j_gene,CDR3aa,CDR3nt
-,TRBD2,TRBV4-1,TRBJ2-2,CASSATSSVTGELFF,TGCGCCAGCAGCGCGACTAGCTCAGTCACCGGGGAGCTGTTTTTT
many,-,TRBV20-1,TRBJ2-3,CSARQNTDTQYF,TGCAGTGCCCGCCAGAACACAGATACGCAGTATTTT
many,TRBD1,TRBV20-1,TRBJ2-7,CSAPGQGAYEQYF,TGCAGTGCCCCGGGACAGGGGGCTTACGAGCAGTACTTC
many,-,TRBV30,TRBJ1-3,CAWSLHENTIYF,TGTGCCTGGAGCTTACATGAAAACACCATATATTTT
many,TRBD1,TRBV28,TRBJ1-2,CASSRQGSYGYTF,TGTGCCAGCAGTAGACAGGGGTCCTATGGCTACACCTTC
many,TRBD1,TRBV5-1,TRBJ2-7,CASSLGTGYEQYF,TGCGCCAGCAGCTTGGGGACAGGCTACGAGCAGTACTTC
many,TRBD2,TRBV18,TRBJ2-1,CASSPASGRAEQFF,TGTGCCAGCTCACCAGCTAGCGGGAGGGCTGAGCAGTTCTTC
many,-,TRBV6-1,TRBJ2-5,CASSEGRVETQYF,TGTGCCAGCAGTGAAGGCAGGGTGGAGACCCAGTACTTC
many,-,TRBV6-1,TRBJ2-7,CASSPHSGVNEQYF,TGTGCCAGCAGCCCACACAGCGGTGTGAACGAGCAGTACTTC
many,TRBD2,TRBV28,TRBJ2-7,CASSKPHLAGAPEQYF,TGTGCCAGCAGCAAACCGCACCTAGCGGGAGCCCCCGAGCAGTACTTC
few,-,TRBV6-1,TRBJ2-1,CASSFAAGQHNEQFF,TGTGCCAGCAGCTTCGCGGCGGGACAACACAATGAGCAGTTCTTC
many,-,TRBV6-1,TRBJ2-3,CASSEATTQYF,TGTGCCAGCAGTGAAGCAACGACGCAGTATTTT
many,TRBD1,TRBV29-1,TRBJ2-3,CSAVPTGTTADTQYF,TGCAGCGCGGTACCGACAGGGACCACAGCAGATACGCAGTATTTT
many,-,TRBV6-1,TRBJ1-4,CASSPTGGPNEKLFF,TGTGCCAGCAGTCCCACGGGAGGGCCCAATGAAAAACTGTTTTTT
few,TRBD1,TRBV6-5,TRBJ2-7,CASSYYPPGQGAGEQHF,TGTGCCAGCAGTTACTACCCACCGGGACAGGGGGCCGGGGAGCAGCACTTC
many,TRBD2,TRBV7-2,TRBJ2-1,CASSISGRAAYNEQFF,TGTGCCAGCAGCATTAGCGGGAGGGCGGCCTACAATGAGCAGTTCTTC
many,-,TRBV6-1,TRBJ2-7,CASTPGLALPHEQYF,TGTGCCAGCACCCCCGGTTTGGCTCTGCCCCACGAGCAGTACTTC
many,-,TRBV30,TRBJ1-1,CAWSVSGATVLKAFF,TGTGCCTGGAGTGTTAGCGGAGCAACGGTCCTAAAAGCTTTCTTT
-,-,TRBV30,TRBJ2-2,CAWSIGTNTGELFF,TGTGCCTGGAGTATCGGCACAAACACCGGGGAGCTGTTTTTT
many,-,TRBV10-3,TRBJ1-1,CAISMVGTEAFF,TGTGCCATCAGTATGGTTGGGACTGAAGCTTTCTTT
-,TRBD2,TRBV12-3/TRBV12-4,TRBJ2-7,CASSAGLATDEQYF,TGTGCCAGCAGCGCGGGACTAGCTACGGACGAGCAGTACTTC
many,TRBD1,TRBV5-1,TRBJ1-2,CASSSNRGQEFYGYTF,TGCGCCAGCAGCTCTAACAGGGGGCAGGAATTCTATGGCTACACCTTC
many,-,TRBV9,TRBJ1-2,CASSVDRGSIYGYTF,TGTGCCAGCAGCGTAGATAGAGGGAGTATATATGGCTACACCTTC
many,-,TRBV11-2,TRBJ2-1,CASSLGRTNEQFF,TGTGCCAGCAGCTTAGGTCGGACCAATGAGCAGTTCTTC
many,TRBD2,TRBV24-1,TRBJ2-7,CATSDPQAGGPHEQYF,TGTGCCACCAGTGACCCCCAAGCGGGAGGGCCCCACGAGCAGTACTTC
many,TRBD1,TRBV10-2,TRBJ1-2,CASLQGNYGYTF,TGCGCCAGTCTACAGGGGAACTATGGCTACACCTTC
few,TRBD1,TRBV6-2/TRBV6-3,TRBJ1-2,CASSSPWTGEPGGYTF,TGTGCCAGCAGTTCCCCGTGGACAGGGGAGCCGGGAGGCTACACCTTC
-,-,TRBV11-1,TRBJ2-7,CASGSLAGTYEQYF,TGTGCCAGCGGGTCCTTGGCGGGAACCTACGAGCAGTACTTC
few,-,TRBV2,TRBJ2-7,CATRDTYEQYF,TGTGCCACCAGAGATACTTACGAGCAGTACTTC
-,TRBD2,TRBV5-1,TRBJ2-7,CASSPELAAAYEQYF,TGCGCCAGCAGCCCGGAACTAGCGGCGGCCTACGAGCAGTACTTC
-,-,TRBV7-3,TRBJ2-1,CASSPHGQTDEQFF,TGTGCCAGCAGCCCCCACGGCCAGACCGATGAGCAGTTCTTC
few,-,TRBV6-1,TRBJ2-7,CASRPHERAASWYDQYF,TGTGCCAGCAGACCTCACGAAAGGGCCGCCTCCTGGTACGATCAGTACTTC
many,-,TRBV27,TRBJ2-1,CASSPARHEQFF,TGTGCCAGCAGCCCCGCTCGGCATGAGCAGTTCTTC
many,-,TRBV11-2,TRBJ1-6,CASSSLQGTNSPLHF,TGTGCCAGCAGCTCCCTACAGGGAACGAACTCACCCCTCCACTTT
-,-,TRBV30,TRBJ1-6,CAWSRTNSPLHF,TGTGCCTGGAGTAGGACAAATTCACCCCTCCACTTT
many,TRBD2,TRBV5-4,TRBJ2-7,CASSPGTSGATYEQYF,TGTGCCAGCAGCCCCGGGACTAGCGGGGCCACCTACGAGCAGTACTTC
many,-,TRBV29-1,TRBJ2-7,CSVGDGSYEQYF,TGCAGCGTTGGGGACGGCTCCTACGAGCAGTACTTC
many,-,TRBV20-1,TRBJ2-1,CSARVTRVVSYNEQFF,TGCAGTGCTAGAGTGACGAGGGTCGTGTCCTACAATGAGCAGTTCTTC
-,-,TRBV2,TRBJ1-4,CASSEAPPRGGTNEKLFF,TGTGCCAGCAGTGAAGCGCCCCCCAGGGGAGGAACTAATGAAAAACTGTTTTTT
many,TRBD1,TRBV19,TRBJ1-1,CASSIQGVTEAFF,TGTGCCAGTAGTATTCAGGGGGTAACTGAAGCTTTCTTT
many,-,TRBV30,TRBJ1-1,CAWGGGINTEAFF,TGTGCCTGGGGAGGGGGGATTAACACTGAAGCTTTCTTT
many,-,TRBV9,TRBJ2-1,CASSVGGRSSYNEQFF,TGTGCCAGCAGCGTAGGAGGTCGGAGCTCCTACAATGAGCAGTTCTTC
many,TRBD1,TRBV5-1,TRBJ1-2,CASSLETEGARRGYTF,TGCGCCAGCAGCTTGGAAACTGAGGGGGCGAGGAGAGGCTACACCTTC
many,-,TRBV10-1,TRBJ2-2,CASSIRRSDGELFF,TGCGCCAGCAGCATCAGGCGTAGCGACGGGGAGCTGTTTTTT
many,-,TRBV2,TRBJ2-7,CASRGRGAFYEQYF,TGTGCCAGCAGGGGGAGAGGAGCCTTCTACGAGCAGTACTTC
few,-,TRBV30,TRBJ1-6,CAWREFSYNSPLHF,TGTGCCTGGAGGGAATTTTCCTATAATTCACCCCTCCACTTT
many,-,TRBV12-3/TRBV12-4,TRBJ2-7,CASSLATGEQYF,TGTGCCAGCAGTTTAGCTACGGGGGAGCAGTACTTC
many,TRBD1,TRBV6-1,TRBJ1-1,CASSRTGLNTEAFF,TGTGCCAGCAGTCGGACAGGGCTGAACACTGAAGCTTTCTTT